The clone carrying this T cell receptor (beta chain) was counted at least ten times. Its target is unknown. Not a single patient had been given any form of treatment at any point before undergoing thyroid surgery. The sample comes from a study of metastatic and nonmetastatic thyroid tumors. Study-wide context: Patients with malignant and benign thyroid disease provided blood and tumor or nodule tissue, whose repertoires were compared.

V lost 4 bases and J lost 3; bases outside the gene matches: 10. Germline CDR1 reads SQVTM; CDR2 reads ANQGSEA. The CDR3 extends over 17 amino acids. Study conclusions and caveats: Benign nodules were reported to have significantly lower TCR beta diversity than malignant thyroid tumors, in blood and tumor.

Study processing details: For papillary thyroid cancer, a distant-metastasis classifier was constructed from CDR3 differences observed across clinicopathological groups. With MiXCR, TCRdb reprocessed the PCR reads. The V and J calls here are based on TCRdb, not the publication. Here the sample spans 25,000 to 35,000 clones, about 3.9% being singletons. The sample was blood. The chain joins TRBV29-1 to TRBJ1-4; 11 bases agree with TRBD1. The TCR originated in a female donor with papillary thyroid cancer or a benign thyroid nodule (not recorded which). Some clones in this sample may be carry-over from other donors' samples. CDR3 protein: CSVAELGQGGPNEKLFF. In DNA form, the CDR3 reads TGCAGCGTTGCAGAACTGGGACAGGGGGGCCCTAATGAAAAACTGTTTTTT.